This T cell receptor beta chain was recovered during a study of shared clonotypes between healthy human individuals. Turning to the study itself: There were three CD4 naive, three CD4 memory, two CD8 naive and one CD8 memory plates per donor.

Here immunoSEQ multiplex PCR was the method, and the copy in TCRdb shows in-frame clones only, minus some. Found here are nearly 1,000,000 clones, approximately 80% of them singletons; the top ten hold over 1.3%. Germline loops: CDR1 MGHDK, CDR2 SYGVNS. Trimming removed 2 bases at V and 4 bases at J, with 12 bases between. The CDR3 has 14 residues. The sequence derives from a young man in good health. The chain has TRBV25-1 and TRBJ2-7; perhaps TRBD1 as D (6 bases). Sequenced: memory CD4+ T cells sorted from blood. The sample's subset: CD45RA-negative fraction. CDR3 sequence: CASSERTGKYEQYF. The CDR3 coding sequence is TGTGCCAGCAGTGAACGAACAGGGAAGTACGAGCAGTACTTC.